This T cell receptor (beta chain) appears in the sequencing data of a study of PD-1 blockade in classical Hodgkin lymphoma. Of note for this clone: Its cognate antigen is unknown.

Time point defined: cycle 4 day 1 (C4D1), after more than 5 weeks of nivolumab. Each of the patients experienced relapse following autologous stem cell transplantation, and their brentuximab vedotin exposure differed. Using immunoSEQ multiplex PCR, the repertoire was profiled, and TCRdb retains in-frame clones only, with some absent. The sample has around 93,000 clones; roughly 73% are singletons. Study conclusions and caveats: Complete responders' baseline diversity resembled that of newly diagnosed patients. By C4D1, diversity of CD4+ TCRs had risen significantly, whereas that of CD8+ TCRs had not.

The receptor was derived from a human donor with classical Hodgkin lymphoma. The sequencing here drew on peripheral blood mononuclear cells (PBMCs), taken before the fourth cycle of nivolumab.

CDR3 DNA: TGTGCCAGCAGGGGACAGGGGCGCTCCTACGAGCAGTACTTC. It is translated as CASRGQGRSYEQYF. The chain joins TRBV5-6 to TRBJ2-7; 10 bases align to TRBD1. V lost 5 bases and J lost 0; bases outside the gene matches: 2. The CDR3 runs 14 residues. Germline CDR1 is SGHDT and CDR2 is YYEEEE.